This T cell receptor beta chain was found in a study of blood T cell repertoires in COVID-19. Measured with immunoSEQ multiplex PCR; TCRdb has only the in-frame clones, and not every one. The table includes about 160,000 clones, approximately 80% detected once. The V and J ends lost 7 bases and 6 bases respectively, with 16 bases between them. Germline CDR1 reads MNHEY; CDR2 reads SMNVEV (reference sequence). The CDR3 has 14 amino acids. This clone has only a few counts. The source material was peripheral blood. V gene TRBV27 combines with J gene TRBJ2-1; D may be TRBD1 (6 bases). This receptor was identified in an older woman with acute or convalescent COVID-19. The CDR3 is CASTPYQGINEQFF. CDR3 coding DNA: TGTGCCAGCACCCCGTACCAGGGGATCAATGAGCAGTTCTTC.